This TCR beta chain is from a study of identifying expanded T cells in peripheral blood. TCRdb's table, derived via immunoSEQ multiplex PCR, lists solely in-frame clones and lacks some. The repertoire holds 100,000 or so clones, with around 85% as singletons. Germline values: CDR1 WNHNN, CDR2 SYGVQD (reference sequence). V was shortened by 0 bases and J by 0 bases, with 4 bases between the two germline ends. The CDR3 is made up of 14 amino acids. This rearrangement joins TRBV10-1 to TRBJ2-3; unclear D gene. The clonotype was recovered from a person aged 18 to 75 in good health. Material for sequencing was blood. Written as DNA, the CDR3 is TGCGCCAGCAGTGAGTCGGGGAGCACAGATACGCAGTATTTT. This gives the protein CASSESGSTDTQYF.